Shown below are 7 T cell receptor beta chains from a single sample sequenced in a study of shared clonotypes between healthy human individuals. Only CD45RO-negative cells positively selected for CCR7 counted as naive CD8 cells, so terminally differentiated effector memory CD45RA+ cells were excluded. Libraries were prepared by immunoSEQ multiplex PCR; TCRdb keeps only in-frame clonotypes and omits some of them. The table records around 1,900,000 clones, 85% to 95% of them present only once. The sequencing input was naive CD8+ T cells from PBMCs. The receptors derive from a man younger than 35 in good health. Some clones in this sample may be carry-over from other donors' samples.

The rearrangement joins TRBV15 to TRBJ1-3; maybe TRBD1 (5 bases). The CDR3 has 16 residues. V was trimmed by 3 bases and J by 0 bases, leaving 12 bases between them. The germline gives CDR1 LNHNV, CDR2 YYDKDF (reference sequence). The CDR3 loop reads CATSRRKTASGNTIYF. The CDR3 nucleotides are TGTGCCACCAGCAGGAGGAAGACAGCCTCTGGAAACACCATATATTTT.

This clone was recorded only once. The same CDR3 is also encoded by other DNA sequences in this sample. The chain recombines TRBV27 with TRBJ1-5; perhaps TRBD1 as D (5 bases). V was pared by 2 bases and J by 4 bases, with 9 bases between. CDR1 and CDR2 (germline): MNHEY, SMNVEV (reference sequence). This CDR3 has 14 residues. The CDR3 loop is CASSLGGGNQPQHF. The CDR3 coding sequence is TGTGCCAGCAGTTTAGGCGGGGGTAATCAGCCCCAGCATTTT.

The chain couples TRBV27 to TRBJ2-1, with 8 bases fitting TRBD2. The CDR3 is 14 residues long. After removal of 2 bases from V and 8 bases from J, the junction contained 5 bases not matched to a gene. Looked up from germline, CDR1 is MNHEY and CDR2 is SMNVEV (reference sequence). The CDR3 is CASSLGTSVYEQFF. The DNA for the CDR3 is TGTGCCAGCAGTTTAGGGACTAGTGTCTATGAGCAGTTCTTC.

The chain joins TRBV7-9 to TRBJ2-7, with D possibly matching TRBD2 (6 bases). The CDR3 has 15 amino acids. V was pared by 5 bases and J by 6 bases, with 20 bases between. CDR1 and CDR2 (germline): SEHNR, FQNEAQ (reference sequence). The CDR3 is CASSRRDSSFSEQYF. As DNA, the CDR3 is TGTGCCAGCAGCCGACGGGACTCATCCTTTTCCGAGCAGTACTTC.

This chain links TRBV2 with TRBJ1-5, with a tentative D call TRBD1 (6 bases). The V end lost 1 base, the J end lost 0 bases, and 19 bases lay between the germline ends. Germline V CDR1 and CDR2: SNHLY, FYNNEI. The CDR3 runs 19 residues. The CDR3 sequence: CASSEGTAILSYSNQPQHF. The CDR3 coding sequence is TGTGCCAGCAGTGAAGGGACAGCGATCCTTTCTTATAGCAATCAGCCCCAGCATTTT.

A word on this clone: Other DNA sequences within the sample encode an identical CDR3. V gene TRBV10-1 combines with J gene TRBJ2-1; D possibly corresponds to TRBD2 (6 bases). This CDR3 has 15 amino acids. V lost 2 bases and J 0 bases, leaving 8 bases between the germline ends. The V gene's germline CDR1 is WNHNN and CDR2 SYGVQD (reference sequence). This chain's CDR3 is CASSEGGISYNEQFF. The CDR3, as DNA: TGCGCCAGCAGTGAGGGCGGGATCTCCTACAATGAGCAGTTCTTC.

The chain links TRBV28 to TRBJ1-5; D call uncertain. Germline values: CDR1 MDHEN, CDR2 SYDVKM. The CDR3 sequence is 14 residues long. V lost 6 bases to trimming and J lost 6 bases, with 15 bases between them. DNA for the CDR3: TGTGCCAGCAGCCTCATGAGGATGGGTCAGCCCCAGCATTTT. It specifies CASSLMRMGQPQHF.